A selection of T cell receptor beta chains follows, all from one sample in a study of blood T cell repertoires in COVID-19. The assay was immunoSEQ multiplex PCR, and TCRdb's table has in-frame clones only and misses some. The sample includes about 150,000 clones, around 88% of them seen just once. The specimen was peripheral blood. These receptors were obtained from a man between 60 and 75 years old with active or convalescent COVID-19. Both conserved end residues are part of each CDR3. The D gene is left open where the match is weak. Only part of the rows carry a size: once, few, many, or a class if the clone is expanded.

v_gene	d_gene	abundance	len	j_gene	CDR3nt	CDR3aa
TRBV12-5	NA	NA	14	TRBJ2-5	TGTGCTAGTGCCCCCAAGGGGTCCGAAGAGACCCAGTACTTC	CASAPKGSEETQYF
TRBV12-3/TRBV12-4	NA	NA	13	TRBJ1-1	TGTGCCAGCAGTTTAGCTGGGGGGACTGAAGCTTTCTTT	CASSLAGGTEAFF
TRBV25-1	TRBD2	NA	14	TRBJ2-7	TGTGCCAGCAGAACCTCTGGCGGGAGTGGCGAGCAGTACTTC	CASRTSGGSGEQYF
TRBV4-2	TRBD1	NA	14	TRBJ1-2	TGTGCCAGCAGCCAAGAAAGACAGGGAGATGGCTACACCTTC	CASSQERQGDGYTF
TRBV20-1	TRBD2	NA	11	TRBJ2-1	TGCAGTGCTAGAGCGGGGGACTACCAGTTCTTC	CSARAGDYQFF
TRBV5-1	TRBD1	NA	20	TRBJ2-6	TGCGCCAGCAGCTACAATCCCGGGACAGGGCCCTTCTCTGGGGCCAACGTCCTGACTTTC	CASSYNPGTGPFSGANVLTF
TRBV29-1	TRBD1	NA	14	TRBJ1-2	TGCAGCGTTGGCCGTCAGGGGGCGCGGAGTGGCTACACCTTC	CSVGRQGARSGYTF
TRBV28	TRBD1	NA	12	TRBJ1-6	TGTGCCAGCATTTCGGTGGCAGGGGGGCTCCACTTT	CASISVAGGLHF
TRBV4-1	NA	NA	12	TRBJ1-2	TGCGCCAGCAGCCAAGATGACAGGAGCTACACCTTC	CASSQDDRSYTF
TRBV2	NA	once	15	TRBJ1-3	TGTGCCAGCAGTGACAAGGGGCAGGTTGGAAACACCATATATTTT	CASSDKGQVGNTIYF
TRBV12-3/TRBV12-4	NA	NA	12	TRBJ1-1	TGTGCCAGCATCCCCCGGGAGGCTGAAGCTTTCTTT	CASIPREAEAFF
TRBV19	NA	NA	16	TRBJ1-5	TGTGCCAGTAACCCTACCACGCAGGGGTACTCTCAGCCCCAGCATTTT	CASNPTTQGYSQPQHF
TRBV2	NA	NA	14	TRBJ1-5	TGTGCCAGCAGTGATCGCGGTAGCAATCAGCCCCAGCATTTT	CASSDRGSNQPQHF
TRBV19	NA	NA	16	TRBJ2-5	TGTGCCAGTAGTATAGATGGGGTGGGTAGCGGAAGGACCCAGTACTTC	CASSIDGVGSGRTQYF
TRBV27	NA	few	16	TRBJ2-2	TGTGCCAGCAGTTTAACGCGCCTCAGGACTACCGGGGAGCTGTTTTTT	CASSLTRLRTTGELFF
TRBV7-8	NA	NA	15	TRBJ1-4	TGTGCCAGCAGCTGGCAGGCAGCCCTAAATGAAAAACTGTTTTTT	CASSWQAALNEKLFF
TRBV6-2/TRBV6-3	NA	NA	17	TRBJ1-5	TGTGCCAGCAGTTATATCCCCTCCTTGGCCGATAATCAGCCCCAGCATTTT	CASSYIPSLADNQPQHF
TRBV4-3	NA	NA	18	TRBJ2-1	TGCGCCAGCAGCCGCCTCACAGGGCTAACGAGCTCCTACAATGAGCAGTTCTTC	CASSRLTGLTSSYNEQFF